This T cell receptor beta chain was profiled in a study of monozygotic twins with inflammatory bowel disease. Using the 5' RACE reads, TCRdb records one entry per CDR3 protein without DNA. The sample is made up of about 380,000 distinct CDR3 sequences, and the top ten hold roughly 2.6% of it. Germline CDR1 reads MNHEY; CDR2 reads SMNVEV (reference sequence). The CDR3 contains 19 residues. Whole-blood RNA isolation (total RNA) proceeded without T cell sorting. This receptor was identified in a human donor with ulcerative colitis or Crohn's disease, or a healthy co-twin of an affected twin (not recorded which). Sequenced: blood. This chain links TRBV27 with TRBJ1-4; TCRdb's D gene call, TRBD1, goes unchecked for lack of DNA. This CDR3 is CASSLDWGLGRQTNEKLFF.